This is a list of T cell receptor beta chains from one sample in a study of cytomegalovirus exposure and HLA in healthy donors. Profiling relied on immunoSEQ multiplex PCR, and the TCRdb table lists in-frame clones only, not all of them. The sample has almost 200,000 clones, 70% to 80% seen once; the top ten hold 4.4%. Sequencing was performed on PBMCs. These receptor sequences come from a woman aged 25 to 39 in good health and CMV-seropositive. Both conserved end residues are trimmed from each CDR3.

TRBJ1-2,TRBV6-5,ASSRDRGLGYT
TRBJ2-7,TRBV6-5,ASSRDREYEQY
TRBJ1-5,TRBV4-1,ASSQGGGYQPQH
TRBJ2-7,TRBV9,ASSAIPGQGVSEQY
TRBJ2-7,TRBV29-1,SVGTDKSYEQY
TRBJ1-1,TRBV6-6,ASRLNTEAF
TRBJ2-1,TRBV27,AIRGGTNYNEQF
TRBJ1-1,TRBV6-4,ASSESRGLGEAF
TRBJ2-4,TRBV10-2,ASRGTGFSDENIQY
TRBJ2-7,TRBV5-8,ASTPSYEQY
TRBJ1-1,TRBV25-1,ASSESVLRTRGYSGAF
TRBJ1-4,TRBV10-1,ASSEGQYETNEKLF
TRBJ2-7,TRBV5-4,ASSLSGEREQY
TRBJ2-1,TRBV4-3,ASSQEPGGPLSSYNEQF
TRBJ1-5,TRBV27,ASRDRGSNQPQH
TRBJ2-7,TRBV5-1,ASSSQGGQVIYEQY
TRBJ2-7,TRBV7-2,ASSLALLADYEQY
TRBJ2-2,TRBV6-5,ASSYSGGTGELF
TRBJ2-7,TRBV7-9,ASSPSGTGTYEQY
TRBJ2-7,TRBV30,ACLAGGPLEQY
TRBJ2-7,TRBV13,ASSFGTNSYEQY
TRBJ2-7,TRBV5-4,ASSSLGTGVGEQY
TRBJ2-1,TRBV13,ASSQGGGGPDEQF
TRBJ2-7,TRBV15,ATSRGLAGYNRDEQY
TRBJ1-5,TRBV18,ASSPGESNKPQH
TRBJ1-6,TRBV10-3,AISELGQGISNSPLH
TRBJ2-1,TRBV9,ASSVTSGVYNEQF
TRBJ2-1,TRBV14,ASSPGQAYNEQF
TRBJ1-5,TRBV6-1,ASSLNSNQPQH
TRBJ1-1,TRBV5-1,ASRNGEPEAF
TRBJ1-5,TRBV10-3,AISESVPGTGVQPQH
TRBJ1-2,TRBV4-1,ASSRIEGTGNGYT
TRBJ2-5,TRBV29-1,STVDLQETQY
TRBJ2-3,TRBV4-1,ASSQRSGKWADTQY
TRBJ2-7,TRBV9,ASSVGWRGGNEQY
TRBJ2-3,TRBV28,ASSPSTHSTDTQY
TRBJ2-7,TRBV30,ASKQIGGEGEQY
TRBJ1-4,TRBV4-3,ASSLRQSATNEKLF
TRBJ1-2,TRBV7-2,ASSPSYGYT
TRBJ2-1,TRBV14,ASSLTSGGIYNEQF
TRBJ1-1,TRBV5-6,ASSPTANTEAF
TRBJ2-7,TRBV6-1,ASSEGWEYEQY
TRBJ1-1,TRBV29-1,SAEGGVNTEAF
TRBJ2-2,TRBV6-1,ASSRGTANTGELF
TRBJ2-7,TRBV2,ASSEAGGSSYEQY
TRBJ2-3,TRBV4-1,ASSQARTGNTDTQY